The 20 T cell receptor beta chains in this list originate from one sample, sequenced in a study of regulatory T cells in long-lasting Graves disease. Arm-PCR of CDR3 regions and iRepertoire HTBI primers were used to build TCR beta libraries. TCRdb ran MiXCR on the multiplex PCR reads and lists one entry per CDR3 protein. The data contain around 420,000 distinct CDR3 sequences, 15% of them seen just once; the ten biggest clones take up 22%. Documented time point: newly diagnosed GD, antithyroid drugs for less than 3 months. RNA from PBMCs was the source of the TCR library. This material consisted of peripheral blood mononuclear cells (PBMCs), taken at new diagnosis, from a patient treated with antithyroid drugs. These receptors came from a female donor with Graves disease.

Details on this clonotype: Possible read error: a much larger clone is one base away. This chain connects TRBV18 to TRBJ2-1; TRBD2 agrees at 10 bases. CDR1 KGHSH and CDR2 LQKENI come from the germline V gene. The CDR3 extends over 14 amino acids. The V gene end was trimmed by 2 bases and the J gene end by 9 bases; junction bases not matched to a gene: 4. The CDR3 is CASSPGAGGVEQFF. CDR3 bases: TGTGCCAGCTCACCAGGAGCGGGGGGGGTTGAGCAGTTCTTC.

This clonotype was observed a single time. The rearrangement joins TRBV20-1 to TRBJ1-1, with D possibly matching TRBD1 (6 bases). This CDR3 contains 13 residues. The germline CDR1 and CDR2 sequences are DFQATT and SNEGSKA (reference sequence). Trimming took off 3 bases at V and 1 base at J, with 9 bases between the two ends. The CDR3: CSARKGQNTEAFF. DNA for the CDR3: TGCAGTGCTAGGAAGGGACAGAACACTGAAGCTTTCTTT.

This clonotype has at least ten counts. The genes are TRBV9 and TRBJ2-5; the D is unclear. The CDR3 is made up of 13 amino acids. The V end lost 0 bases, the J end lost 3 bases, and 6 bases lay between the germline ends. Per the germline V gene, CDR1 is SGDLS and CDR2 is YYNGEE. The CDR3 DNA sequence: TGTGCCAGCAGCGTAGGTTCAGAAGAGACCCAGTACTTC. Encoded protein: CASSVGSEETQYF.

This clonotype was seen a single time. DNA for the CDR3: TGTGCCAGCAGCAATCTTCTAGCGGGGTTCTACAATGAGCAGTTCTTC. Protein product: CASSNLLAGFYNEQFF. V is TRBV11-2 and J is TRBJ2-1, with 9 positions matching TRBD2. CDR1 SGHAT and CDR2 FQNNGV come from the germline V gene. V lost 5 bases and J lost 3; bases outside the gene matches: 8. This CDR3 is 16 amino acids long.

The genes are TRBV28 and TRBJ1-1; D call uncertain. The germline V and J ends were trimmed by 8 bases and 0 bases, with 7 bases remaining between them. This CDR3 is 12 amino acids long. Germline V gives CDR1 MDHEN, CDR2 SYDVKM. CDR3 in amino acids: CASLEMNTEAFF. The CDR3 DNA reads as TGTGCCAGCTTGGAAATGAACACTGAAGCTTTCTTT. Full variable domain (outside the CDR3, taken from reference TRBV28 and TRBJ1-1): DVKVTQSSRYLVKRTGEKVFLECVQDMDHENMFWYRQDPGLGLRLIYFSYDVKMKEKGDIPEGYSVSREKKERFSLILESASTNQTSMYLCASLEMNTEAFFGQGTRLTVV.

About this clonotype: A clone one base away is much larger, so this may be a read error. The rearrangement uses TRBV2 and TRBJ2-5; D is unresolved. V gave up 7 bases and J gave up 4 bases, with 7 bases separating them. The CDR3 is made up of 11 amino acids. The germline V gene encodes CDR1 SNHLY and CDR2 FYNNEI. CDR3 protein: CASTEIETQYF. In DNA form, the CDR3 reads TGTGCCAGCACCGAAATAGAGACCCAGTACTTC.

The J gene is TRBJ1-6, the V gene TRBV11-2; 10 bases map to TRBD1. The germline V gene encodes CDR1 SGHAT and CDR2 FQNNGV. CDR3 length: 16 residues. V dropped 5 bases and J dropped 10; count of bases not matched to a gene: 11. CDR3 coding DNA: TGTGCCAGCAGCGCCTCGACAGGGGGCTGGGGGTCACCCCTCCACTTT. As protein: CASSASTGGWGSPLHF.

A word on this clonotype: This may come from a read error, since a much larger clone is one base off. J is TRBJ1-1 and V is TRBV27, with unresolved D. The CDR3 runs to 14 residues. Between the trimmed V and J ends, which lost 7 bases and 4 bases, there was a span of 16 bases. Germline CDR1 and CDR2: MNHEY and SMNVEV (reference sequence). CDR3 coding DNA: TGTGCCAGCAAAGTACAGAAACTGAGCACTGAAGCTTTCTTT. Protein: CASKVQKLSTEAFF.

This clonotype was counted at least ten times. The V gene is TRBV3-1, the J gene TRBJ2-1; D is perhaps TRBD1 or TRBD2 (5 bases each). CDR1 is LGHDT and CDR2 is YNNKEL in the germline V gene (reference sequence). The ends were cut back, 0 bases at V and 7 bases at J, with 16 bases in the middle. CDR3 length: 16 amino acids. The CDR3 protein is CASSQEGTYSWNEQFF. The CDR3, as DNA: TGTGCCAGCAGCCAAGAAGGGACCTACTCCTGGAATGAGCAGTTCTTC.

In its sample, this clonotype was seen many times. The chain has TRBV27 and TRBJ2-1, with D tentatively TRBD1 or TRBD2 (5 bases each). CDR1 is MNHEY, CDR2 SMNVEV, per germline (reference sequence). Trimming took off 6 bases at V and 0 bases at J, with 12 bases between the two ends. CDR3 length: 15 amino acids. In DNA form, the CDR3 reads TGTGCCAGCAGGCTGGGACCGAGCTCCTACAATGAGCAGTTCTTC. Translation gives CASRLGPSSYNEQFF.

The chain employs TRBV3-1 and TRBJ1-5, with a possible D match to TRBD1 (5 bases). There are 19 residues in the CDR3. The germline CDR1 and CDR2 sequences are LGHDT and YNNKEL (reference sequence). V was cut by 4 bases and J by 1 base, with 23 bases left in between. This CDR3 is CASSPPRWLLGESNQPQHF. CDR3 sequence (DNA): TGTGCCAGCAGCCCCCCAAGGTGGCTTTTGGGGGAAAGCAATCAGCCCCAGCATTTT.

This clonotype was detected many times. The chain joins TRBV6-2 or TRBV6-3 to TRBJ1-4; 8 bases are a match to TRBD1. After removal of 6 bases from V and 2 bases from J, the junction contained 2 bases not matched to a gene. The CDR3 loop spans 14 amino acids. The germline gives CDR1 MNHEY, CDR2 SVGEGT. DNA for the CDR3: TGTGCCAGCAGGCGGACAGGGACTAATGAAAAACTGTTTTTT. It codes for CASRRTGTNEKLFF.

This clonotype has at least ten counts. Mismatch with germline at one junction end may stem from a read error. The chain is built from TRBV7-9 and TRBJ1-1, with unresolved D. The CDR3 contains 12 residues. Germline V lookup: CDR1 SEHNR, CDR2 FQNEAQ (reference sequence). CDR3 sequence (DNA): TGTGCCAGCAGCTTAGACCAACTGGGGTCGGTCTTT. It specifies CASSLDQLGSVF.

This clonotype was counted at least ten times. The gene calls are TRBV20-1 and TRBJ1-1; possible D gene TRBD1, 5 bases. The germline gives CDR1 DFQATT, CDR2 SNEGSKA (reference sequence). V was cut by 5 bases and J by 1 base, with 17 bases left in between. This CDR3 has 15 residues. The CDR3 DNA sequence: TGCAGTGCTGGCTCCCCGGGGACGGGGAACACTGAAGCTTTCTTT. Its translation is CSAGSPGTGNTEAFF.

This clonotype was seen many times. The chain couples TRBV12-3 or TRBV12-4 to TRBJ2-5, with 9 bases aligning to TRBD1. The junction had 7 bases not matched to a gene; V was cut back by 5 bases and J by 6 bases. The length of the CDR3 is 14 residues. In DNA, the CDR3 is TGTGCCAGCAGTGGATACAGGGGGCTAAAGACCCAGTACTTC. Amino acids: CASSGYRGLKTQYF.

This clonotype was detected ten times or more. The chain joins TRBV18 to TRBJ1-2; D may be TRBD1 (5 bases). The CDR3 extends over 12 amino acids. V lost 0 bases and J 8 bases, leaving 7 bases between the germline ends. Germline CDR1 reads KGHSH; CDR2 reads LQKENI. The CDR3 here is CASSPPGVGYTF. The CDR3 DNA reads TGTGCCAGCTCACCACCAGGGGTGGGCTACACCTTC.

V gene TRBV20-1 combines with J gene TRBJ2-7, with TRBD2 matching 8 bases. Germline V gives CDR1 DFQATT, CDR2 SNEGSKA (reference sequence). V was pared by 4 bases and J by 5 bases, with 10 bases of the junction left unmatched. The CDR3 contains 14 residues. CDR3 protein: CSAMGSGRLDEQYF. In DNA, the CDR3 is TGCAGTGCTATGGGGAGCGGGAGACTCGACGAGCAGTACTTC.

In this sample, this clonotype turned up once. The J gene is TRBJ2-3, the V gene TRBV12-3 or TRBV12-4; 8 nucleotides agree with TRBD2. The CDR3 has 15 amino acids. The V and J ends lost 3 bases and 2 bases, in that order; junction bases with no gene match: 4. The CDR3, as DNA: TGTGCCAGCAGTTTTAGCGGGGAGATCACAGATACGCAGTATTTT. This codes for CASSFSGEITDTQYF.

In its sample, this clonotype was seen many times. The rearrangement joins TRBV27 to TRBJ1-5; D uncertain. Trimming pared 5 bases from V and 3 bases from J, leaving 8 bases between. The CDR3 covers 13 residues. From germline, CDR1 is MNHEY and CDR2 SMNVEV (reference sequence). CDR3 DNA: TGTGCCAGCAGTGGGAGTCACAATCAGCCCCAGCATTTT. Translated, it gives CASSGSHNQPQHF.

In this sample, this clonotype turned up a few times. The chain is built from TRBV12-3 or TRBV12-4 and TRBJ1-2; no reliable D call. The CDR3 runs to 17 residues. The V gene lost 4 bases and the J gene lost 1 base, with 19 bases spanning the gap. The CDR3 DNA is TGTGCCAGCAGTTCCGACACCCCCGGGGAATATAACTATGGCTACACCTTC. Translation gives CASSSDTPGEYNYGYTF.